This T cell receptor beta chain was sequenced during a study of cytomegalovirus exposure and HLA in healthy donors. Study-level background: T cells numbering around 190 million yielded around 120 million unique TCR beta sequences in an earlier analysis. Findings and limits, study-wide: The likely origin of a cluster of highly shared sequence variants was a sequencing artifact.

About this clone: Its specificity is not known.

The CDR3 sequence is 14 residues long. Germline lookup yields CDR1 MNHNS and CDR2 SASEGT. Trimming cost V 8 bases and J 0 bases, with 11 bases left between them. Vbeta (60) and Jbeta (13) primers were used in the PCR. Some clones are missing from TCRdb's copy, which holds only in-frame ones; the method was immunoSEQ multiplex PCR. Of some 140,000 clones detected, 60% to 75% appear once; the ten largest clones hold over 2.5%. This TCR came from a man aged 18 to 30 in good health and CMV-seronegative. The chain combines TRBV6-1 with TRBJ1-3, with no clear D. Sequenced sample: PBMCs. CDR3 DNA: TGTGCCAGCGGGGAGGGCGGCTCTGGAAACACCATATATTTT. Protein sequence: CASGEGGSGNTIYF.